The table lists the clone carrying this T cell receptor beta chain with a few counts. The data stem from a study of cytomegalovirus exposure and HLA in healthy donors. Both 60 Vbeta primers and 13 Jbeta primers went into the PCR. Data came from immunoSEQ multiplex PCR; TCRdb stores just in-frame clones and leaves some out. Of 85,000 to 100,000 clones in the sample, 65% to 85% were seen once. The CDR3 runs to 16 residues. The V and J ends lost 7 bases and 5 bases, in that order; junction bases with no gene match: 13. Germline CDR1 is MDHEN and CDR2 is SYDVKM. The TCR was taken from a girl between 2 and 10 years old in good health and CMV-seropositive. Sequences were obtained from PBMCs. The J gene is TRBJ1-1, the V gene TRBV28; the match to TRBD1 covers 10 bases. The CDR3 protein is CASTLGIDRGLTEAFF. CDR3 nucleotide sequence: TGTGCCAGCACCCTGGGGATCGACAGGGGGCTTACTGAAGCTTTCTTT.